These 3 T cell receptor beta chains came from one sample sequenced in a study of Ad26.COV2.S vaccination and SARS-CoV-2 variants. The protocol was immunoSEQ multiplex PCR, while the TCRdb copy is restricted to in-frame clones and leaves out a portion. The sample contains some 460,000 clones, nearly 90% of which appear only once. Indicated treatment: around 19 received Ad26.COV2.S at low or high dose, single or two shots; about 5 received placebo; per-sample allocation not given. At day 63 after the first vaccine or placebo injection, samples were drawn. Specimen: peripheral blood, collected in a trial of Ad26.COV2.S vaccine versus placebo. These receptors originate from a person between 18 and 59 years old who received the Ad26.COV2.S COVID-19 vaccine or a placebo.

This clone has a handful of counts. This chain uses TRBV14 with TRBJ2-7; D ambiguous. The CDR3 has 11 amino acids. Germline V gene lookup returns CDR1 SGHDN and CDR2 FVKESK. V lost 0 bases and J 4 bases, leaving 1 base between the germline ends. Written as DNA, the CDR3 is TGTGCCAGCAGCCAAGAGTACGAGCAGTACTTC. Translated, it gives CASSQEYEQYF.

V and J are TRBV2 and TRBJ2-7; TRBD2 is a possible D gene (6 bases). V was clipped by 7 bases and J by 7 bases, with 17 bases between them. CDR3 length equals 13 residues. Per the germline V gene, CDR1 is SNHLY and CDR2 is FYNNEI. The CDR3 nucleotides read TGTGCCAGCACGCTCAGGGAGGCGGGAGAGCAGTACTTC. Amino acids: CASTLREAGEQYF.

This chain connects TRBV19 to TRBJ1-2, with TRBD1 matching over 7 bases. Germline CDR1 reads LNHDA; CDR2 reads SQIVND (reference sequence). This CDR3 has 15 amino acids. Trimming took 4 bases from V and 2 from J; bases not matched to a gene: 7. CDR3 sequence reads: CASSTIQGRNYGYTF. The CDR3 DNA is TGTGCCAGTAGTACCATACAGGGGCGGAACTATGGCTACACCTTC. The complete variable domain, with remaining parts taken from reference TRBV19 and TRBJ1-2, reads DGGITQSPKYLFRKEGQNVTLSCEQNLNHDAMYWYRQDPGQGLRLIYYSQIVNDFQKGDIAEGYSVSREKKESFPLTVTSAQKNPTAFYLCASSTIQGRNYGYTFGSGTRLTVV.